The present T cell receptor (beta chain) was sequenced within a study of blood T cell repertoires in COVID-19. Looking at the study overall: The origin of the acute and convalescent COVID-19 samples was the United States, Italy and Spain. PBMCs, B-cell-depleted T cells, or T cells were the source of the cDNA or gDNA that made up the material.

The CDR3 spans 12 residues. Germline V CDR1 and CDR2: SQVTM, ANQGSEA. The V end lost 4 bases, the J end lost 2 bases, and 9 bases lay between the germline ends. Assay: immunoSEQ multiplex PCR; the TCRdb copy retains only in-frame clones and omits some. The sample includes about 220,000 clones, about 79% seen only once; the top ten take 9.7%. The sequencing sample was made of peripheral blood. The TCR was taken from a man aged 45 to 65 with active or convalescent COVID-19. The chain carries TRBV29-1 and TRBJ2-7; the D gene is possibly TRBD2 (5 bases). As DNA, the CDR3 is TGCAGCGTTGCAAGGGAGACCTACGAGCAGTACTTC. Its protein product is CSVARETYEQYF.